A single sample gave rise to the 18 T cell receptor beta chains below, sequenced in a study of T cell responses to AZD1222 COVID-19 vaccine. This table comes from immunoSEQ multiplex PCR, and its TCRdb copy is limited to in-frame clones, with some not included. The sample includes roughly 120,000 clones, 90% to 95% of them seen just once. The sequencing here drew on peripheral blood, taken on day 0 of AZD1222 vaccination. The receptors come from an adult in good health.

Here the CDR3 DNA reads TGCGCCAGCAGTTATGGACTGGAAGACGAGCAGTACTTC. It specifies CASSYGLEDEQYF. This chain joins TRBV10-1 and TRBJ2-7, with D maybe TRBD2 (5 bases). The CDR3 has 13 residues. Germline V gene data show CDR1 as WNHNN and CDR2 as SYGVQD (reference sequence). V was trimmed by 5 bases and J by 5 bases, leaving 13 bases between them.

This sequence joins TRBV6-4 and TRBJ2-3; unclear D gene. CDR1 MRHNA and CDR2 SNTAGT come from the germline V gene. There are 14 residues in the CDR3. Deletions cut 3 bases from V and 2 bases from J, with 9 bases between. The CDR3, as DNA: TGTGCCAGCAGTGAATATGCCCACACAGATACGCAGTATTTT. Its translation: CASSEYAHTDTQYF.

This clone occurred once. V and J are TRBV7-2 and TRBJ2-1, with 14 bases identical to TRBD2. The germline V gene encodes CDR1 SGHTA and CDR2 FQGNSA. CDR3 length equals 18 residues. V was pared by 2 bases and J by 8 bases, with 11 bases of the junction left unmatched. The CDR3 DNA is TGTGCCAGCAGCTTAAGGGCCTTAGGACTAGCGGGAGGCCATGAGCAGTTCTTC. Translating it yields CASSLRALGLAGGHEQFF.

DNA of the CDR3: TGTGCCAGCGCGCCCGGCGATTCCTACGAGCAGTACTTC. Protein: CASAPGDSYEQYF. The chain has TRBV3-1 (or the pseudogene TRBV3-2) and TRBJ2-7; D gene ambiguous. The CDR3 runs 13 residues. The germline V gene has CDR1 LGHDT and CDR2 YNNKEL (reference sequence). Trimming took off 8 bases at V and 1 base at J, with 12 bases between the two ends.

The CDR3 loop reads CASSGGTGGHRGKGEQFF. The CDR3 region has the DNA TGTGCCAGTAGTGGTGGGACAGGAGGACATAGGGGGAAGGGCGAGCAGTTCTTC. The V gene is TRBV19, the J gene TRBJ2-1, with 8 bases lining up with TRBD1. This CDR3 spans 18 amino acids. CDR1 and CDR2 (germline): LNHDA, SQIVND (reference sequence). The junction had 22 bases not matched to a gene; V was cut back by 5 bases and J by 10 bases.

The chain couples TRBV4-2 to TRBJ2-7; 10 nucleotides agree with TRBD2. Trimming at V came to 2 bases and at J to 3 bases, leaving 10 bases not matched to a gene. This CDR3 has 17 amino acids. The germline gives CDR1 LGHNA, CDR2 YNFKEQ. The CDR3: CASSQIGFWTSGYEQYF. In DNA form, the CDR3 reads TGTGCCAGCAGCCAAATTGGGTTCTGGACTAGCGGCTACGAGCAGTACTTC.

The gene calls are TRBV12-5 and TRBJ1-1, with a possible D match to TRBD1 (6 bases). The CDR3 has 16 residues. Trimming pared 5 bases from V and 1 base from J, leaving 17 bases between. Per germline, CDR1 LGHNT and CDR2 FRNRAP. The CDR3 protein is CASGLIVNRENTEAFF. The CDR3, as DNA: TGTGCTAGTGGTCTAATCGTTAACAGGGAGAACACTGAAGCTTTCTTT.

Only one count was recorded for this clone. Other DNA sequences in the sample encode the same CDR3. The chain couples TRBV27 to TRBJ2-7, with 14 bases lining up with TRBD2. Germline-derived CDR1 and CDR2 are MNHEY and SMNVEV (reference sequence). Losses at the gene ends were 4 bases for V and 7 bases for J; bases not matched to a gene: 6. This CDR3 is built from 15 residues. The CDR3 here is CASSSGTSGRGEQYF. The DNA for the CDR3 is TGTGCCAGCAGTTCCGGGACTAGCGGGAGAGGGGAGCAGTACTTC.

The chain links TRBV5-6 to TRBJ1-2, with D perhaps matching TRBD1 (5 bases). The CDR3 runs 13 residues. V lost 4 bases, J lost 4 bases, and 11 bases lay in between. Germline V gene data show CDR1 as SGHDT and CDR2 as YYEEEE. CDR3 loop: CASSRAGSYGYTF. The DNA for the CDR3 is TGTGCCAGCAGCCGGGCAGGGAGCTATGGCTACACCTTC. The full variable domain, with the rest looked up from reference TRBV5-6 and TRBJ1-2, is DAGVTQSPTHLIKTRGQQVTLRCSPKSGHDTVSWYQQALGQGPQFIFQYYEEEERQRGNFPDRFSGHQFPNYSSELNVNALLLGDSALYLCASSRAGSYGYTFGSGTRLTVV.

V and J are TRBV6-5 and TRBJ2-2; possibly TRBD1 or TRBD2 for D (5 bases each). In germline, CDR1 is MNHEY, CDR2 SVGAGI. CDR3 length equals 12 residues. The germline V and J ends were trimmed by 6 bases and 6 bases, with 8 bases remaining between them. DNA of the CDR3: TGTGCCAGCAGGGGGCGGGCCGGGGAGCTGTTTTTT. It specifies CASRGRAGELFF.

CDR3 loop: CASSEFGWGTEAFF. The DNA of the CDR3 is TGTGCCAGCAGTGAATTTGGGTGGGGCACTGAAGCTTTCTTT. The rearrangement uses TRBV6-1 and TRBJ1-1; D unclear. Trimming stripped 2 bases from V and 4 bases from J, with 11 bases between. CDR1 is MNHNS, CDR2 SASEGT, per germline. CDR3 length: 14 amino acids.

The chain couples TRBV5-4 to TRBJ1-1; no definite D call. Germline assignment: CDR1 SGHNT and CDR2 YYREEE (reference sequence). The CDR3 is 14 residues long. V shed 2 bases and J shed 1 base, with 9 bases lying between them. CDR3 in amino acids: CASSFMERNTEAFF. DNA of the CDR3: TGTGCCAGCAGCTTCATGGAGAGGAACACTGAAGCTTTCTTT.

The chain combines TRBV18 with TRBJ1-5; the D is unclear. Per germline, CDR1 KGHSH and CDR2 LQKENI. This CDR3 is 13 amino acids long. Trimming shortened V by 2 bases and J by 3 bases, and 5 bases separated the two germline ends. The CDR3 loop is CASSPFPNQPQHF. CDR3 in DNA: TGTGCCAGCTCACCATTCCCCAATCAGCCCCAGCATTTT.

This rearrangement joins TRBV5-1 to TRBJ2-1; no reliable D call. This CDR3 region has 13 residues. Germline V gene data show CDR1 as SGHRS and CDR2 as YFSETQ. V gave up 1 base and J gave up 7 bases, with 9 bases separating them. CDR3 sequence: CASSLPDLNEQFF. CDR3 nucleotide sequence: TGCGCCAGCAGCTTGCCAGACTTGAATGAGCAGTTCTTC. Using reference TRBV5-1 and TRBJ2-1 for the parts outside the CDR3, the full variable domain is KAGVTQTPRYLIKTRGQQVTLSCSPISGHRSVSWYQQTPGQGLQFLFEYFSETQRNKGNFPGRFSGRQFSNSRSEMNVSTLELGDSALYLCASSLPDLNEQFFGPGTRLTVL.

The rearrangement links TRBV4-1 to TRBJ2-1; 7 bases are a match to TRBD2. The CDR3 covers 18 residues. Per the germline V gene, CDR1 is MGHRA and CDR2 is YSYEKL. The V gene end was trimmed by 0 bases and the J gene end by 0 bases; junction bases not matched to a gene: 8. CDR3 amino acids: CASSQDAFSGLSYNEQFF. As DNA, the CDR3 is TGCGCCAGCAGCCAAGATGCATTTAGCGGGCTCTCCTACAATGAGCAGTTCTTC.

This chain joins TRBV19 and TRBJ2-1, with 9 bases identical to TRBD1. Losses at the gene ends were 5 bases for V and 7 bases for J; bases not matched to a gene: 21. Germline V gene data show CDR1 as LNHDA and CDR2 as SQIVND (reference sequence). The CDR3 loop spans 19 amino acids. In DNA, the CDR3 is TGTGCCAGTAGTTCCGGGACAGGGTATCAACTAGCGAGTTTAAATGAGCAGTTCTTC. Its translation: CASSSGTGYQLASLNEQFF.

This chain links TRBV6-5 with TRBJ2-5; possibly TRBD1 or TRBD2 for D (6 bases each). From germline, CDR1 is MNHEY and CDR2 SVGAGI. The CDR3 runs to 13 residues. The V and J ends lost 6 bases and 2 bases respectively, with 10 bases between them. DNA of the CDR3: TGTGCCAGCAGGGGGGGCGGTCAAGAGACCCAGTACTTC. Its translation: CASRGGGQETQYF.

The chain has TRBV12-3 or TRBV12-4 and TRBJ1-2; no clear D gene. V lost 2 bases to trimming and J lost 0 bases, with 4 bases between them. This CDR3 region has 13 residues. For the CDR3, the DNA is TGTGCCAGCAGTTTATCGGCTAACTATGGCTACACCTTC. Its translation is CASSLSANYGYTF.